The clone carrying this T cell receptor (beta chain) came up many times. This CDR3 is built from 14 residues. Germline assignment: CDR1 SQVTM and CDR2 ANQGSEA. V was shortened by 8 bases and J by 2 bases, with 17 bases between the two germline ends. This sample is part of a study of read filtering for tumor transcriptome and immune sequencing. Study context: After DNase treatment, RNA was made into whole-transcriptome libraries. TCR-mapped reads were about 3.5 to 10.27 million with IR-seq versus about 85 to 1,300 with RNA-seq.

Molecular barcoded adaptors covering alpha/delta and beta/gamma chains were used on around 370 ng RNA. TCRdb independently ran MiXCR on the reads; one entry per CDR3 protein. The table lists fewer than 30,000 distinct CDR3 sequences, around 14% of them singletons, with over 35% in the top ten. The receptor was derived from a donor at least 40 years old with multiple myeloma. The chain employs TRBV29-1 and TRBJ2-3; D may be TRBD1 or TRBD2 (5 bases each). Sequencing input: a population of CD138-negative cells sorted from bone marrow. The CDR3: CSMGPPVPTDTQYF. The CDR3 coding sequence is TGCAGCATGGGACCTCCGGTCCCCACAGATACGCAGTATTTT.